This T cell receptor beta chain was captured by sequencing in a study of T-cell reconstitution after alpha-beta-depleted transplantation in children. The V gene's germline CDR1 is SGHTA and CDR2 FQGNSA. This CDR3 region has 17 residues. Deletions cut 2 bases from V and 0 bases from J, with 14 bases between. Library preparation (for TCRbeta) was performed with unique molecular identifiers. TCRdb ran MiXCR on the PCR reads and lists one entry per CDR3 protein. Among roughly 350,000 distinct CDR3 sequences listed, 10% were seen once. This clonotype occurred a few times. This material consisted of PBMCs from the stem cell graft donor, taken from the stem cell graft. The gene calls are TRBV7-2 and TRBJ2-1; D gene ambiguous. The TCR originated in a human donor who donated a stem cell graft to a child with acute lymphoblastic leukemia. CDR3 in amino acids: CASSLSVGRVSYNEQFF. CDR3 in DNA: TGTGCCAGCAGCTTAAGTGTTGGTAGGGTCTCCTACAATGAGCAGTTCTTC.